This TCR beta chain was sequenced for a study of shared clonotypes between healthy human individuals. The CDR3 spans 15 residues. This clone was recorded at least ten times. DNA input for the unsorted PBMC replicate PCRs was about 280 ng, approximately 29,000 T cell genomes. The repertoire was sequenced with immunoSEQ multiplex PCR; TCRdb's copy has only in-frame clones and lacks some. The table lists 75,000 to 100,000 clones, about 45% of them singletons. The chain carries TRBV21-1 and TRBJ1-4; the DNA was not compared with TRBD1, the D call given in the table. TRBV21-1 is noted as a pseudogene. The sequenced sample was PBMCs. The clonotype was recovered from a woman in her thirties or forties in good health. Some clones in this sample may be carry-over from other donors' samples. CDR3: CASSKNIRLNEKLFF. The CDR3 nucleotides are TGTGCCAGCAGCAAAAACATCAGGCTTAATGAAAAACTGTTTTTT.